Shown below are 20 T cell receptor beta chains from a single sample sequenced in a study of blood T cells in healthy people across ages. Using a J-beta primer mix together with a sample-barcoded 5' primer, a second PCR was run for roughly 6 to 12 cycles. TCRdb recomputed calls from the 5' RACE reads with MiXCR, one row per CDR3 protein. The table lists 1.5 million to 2 million distinct CDR3 sequences, about 35% of them singletons, with approximately 10% in the top ten. Sequenced input: blood. Source of these receptors: a woman aged 25 to 39 in good health.

This chain joins TRBV2 and TRBJ2-3, with D hard to call. The CDR3 consists of 14 residues. V lost 3 bases, J lost 1 base, and 8 bases lay in between. Germline V gene data show CDR1 as SNHLY and CDR2 as FYNNEI. CDR3 sequence (DNA): TGTGCCAGCAGTGACGAGTACGGCACAGATACGCAGTATTTT. Protein: CASSDEYGTDTQYF.

In nucleotides, the CDR3 is TGTGCCAGCAGAGGACAGGGAGGTATCGGGGAGCTGTTTTTT. It encodes CASRGQGGIGELFF. The chain uses TRBV6-1 and TRBJ2-2, with 8 bases matching TRBD1. CDR1 MNHNS and CDR2 SASEGT come from the germline V gene. The V segment lost 6 bases and the J segment 7 bases; nucleotides outside the gene matches: 7. The CDR3 loop spans 14 amino acids.

This clonotype was recorded a few times. The chain carries TRBV28 and TRBJ1-6; no reliable D call. From germline, CDR1 is MDHEN and CDR2 SYDVKM. Deletions cut 4 bases from V and 14 bases from J, with 9 bases between. This CDR3 comprises 11 residues. The CDR3 region is CASSYEGALHF. The DNA for the CDR3 is TGTGCCAGCAGTTACGAAGGAGCCCTCCACTTT. Together with reference TRBV28 and TRBJ1-6, the CDR3 gives the full variable domain: DVKVTQSSRYLVKRTGEKVFLECVQDMDHENMFWYRQDPGLGLRLIYFSYDVKMKEKGDIPEGYSVSREKKERFSLILESASTNQTSMYLCASSYEGALHFGNGTRLTVT.

This clonotype has only a few counts. The V and J genes are TRBV6-2 or TRBV6-3 and TRBJ2-1, with TRBD2 matching 9 bases. The ends lost 0 bases at V and 1 base at J; junction bases unmatched: 7. This CDR3 is 18 amino acids long. In germline, CDR1 is MNHEY, CDR2 SVGEGT. This chain's CDR3 is CASSYSRAAGGSYNEQFF. In DNA form, the CDR3 reads TGTGCCAGCAGTTACTCCAGAGCAGCGGGAGGTTCCTACAATGAGCAGTTCTTC.

The V gene is TRBV2, the J gene TRBJ2-1; TRBD2 aligns across 8 bases. Germline V CDR1 and CDR2: SNHLY, FYNNEI. V lost 7 bases and J lost 3; bases outside the gene matches: 2. The CDR3 length is 13 residues. As DNA, the CDR3 is TGTGCCAGCAAAAGCGGGAGCTACAATGAGCAGTTCTTC. The encoded protein is CASKSGSYNEQFF. Looking up the rest from reference TRBV2 and TRBJ2-1 gives the full variable domain: EPEVTQTPSHQVTQMGQEVILRCVPISNHLYFYWYRQILGQKVEFLVSFYNNEISEKSEIFDDQFSVERPDGSNFTLKIRSTKLEDSAMYFCASKSGSYNEQFFGPGTRLTVL.

The rearrangement uses TRBV4-1 and TRBJ1-1, with TRBD1 matching 8 bases. The ends lost 5 bases at V and 3 bases at J; junction bases unmatched: 5. Germline loops: CDR1 MGHRA, CDR2 YSYEKL. The CDR3 sequence is 14 residues long. Here the CDR3 reads CASSARQGYTEAFF. The DNA of the CDR3 is TGCGCCAGCAGCGCCCGACAGGGGTACACTGAAGCTTTCTTT.

This chain connects TRBV5-1 to TRBJ2-1; TRBD1 aligns across 7 bases. This CDR3 spans 16 amino acids. CDR1 SGHRS and CDR2 YFSETQ come from the germline V gene. Trimming took 4 bases from V and 1 from J; bases not matched to a gene: 8. DNA for the CDR3: TGCGCCAGCAGCCACGGGACAGCCCAATCCTACAATGAGCAGTTCTTC. Its protein is CASSHGTAQSYNEQFF.

V and J are TRBV20-1 and TRBJ2-7, with 9 bases aligning to TRBD1. The CDR3 consists of 15 residues. Losses at the gene ends were 4 bases for V and 3 bases for J; bases not matched to a gene: 10. The germline V gene encodes CDR1 DFQATT and CDR2 SNEGSKA (reference sequence). The CDR3 sequence: CSAITPGQGYYEQYF. CDR3 in DNA: TGCAGTGCTATAACCCCGGGACAGGGATACTACGAGCAGTACTTC.

This clonotype was detected a few times. The CDR3, as DNA: TGTGCCAGCAGTGAGGTCGTGGGGGAGAGAATAGAAGCTTTCTTT. This encodes CASSEVVGERIEAFF. The gene calls are TRBV2 and TRBJ1-1; possible D gene TRBD1, 5 bases. The V and J ends lost 3 bases and 8 bases respectively, with 19 bases between them. The CDR3 sequence is 15 residues long. Germline V lookup: CDR1 SNHLY, CDR2 FYNNEI. Drawing the rest from reference TRBV2 and TRBJ1-1, the complete variable domain is EPEVTQTPSHQVTQMGQEVILRCVPISNHLYFYWYRQILGQKVEFLVSFYNNEISEKSEIFDDQFSVERPDGSNFTLKIRSTKLEDSAMYFCASSEVVGERIEAFFGQGTRLTVV.

This chain joins TRBV25-1 and TRBJ2-5; D not certain. The V and J ends lost 11 bases and 6 bases respectively, with 19 bases between them. The CDR3 runs to 13 residues. The germline gives CDR1 MGHDK, CDR2 SYGVNS. In DNA, the CDR3 is TGTGCCTCAACTCGCGGTTCGGTTAAGACCCAGTACTTC. Amino acids: CASTRGSVKTQYF.

This clonotype showed up just a few times. The CDR3 sequence: CASRLGTLNTEAFF. For the CDR3, the DNA is TGTGCCAGCAGACTAGGGACTTTGAACACTGAAGCTTTCTTT. V is TRBV7-2 and J is TRBJ1-1; the D gene is possibly TRBD1 (5 bases). CDR3 length: 14 amino acids. Germline lookup yields CDR1 SGHTA and CDR2 FQGNSA. V lost 6 bases and J 0 bases, leaving 11 bases between the germline ends.

Details on this clonotype: The junction shows a germline mismatch at one end, possibly a read error. The chain has TRBV12-3 or TRBV12-4 and TRBJ1-1; D unresolved. The CDR3 runs to 12 residues. DNA of the CDR3: TGTGCCAGCAGTTCCTTCCGCACTGGAGCTTTCTTT. Translation gives CASSSFRTGAFF.

The rearrangement joins TRBV21-1 to TRBJ2-5. TRBV21-1 is a pseudogene. This CDR3 has 11 amino acids. As DNA, the CDR3 is TGTGCCAGCCGACACCAAGAGACCCAGTACTTC. It codes for CASRHQETQYF.

This clonotype occurred a few times. The CDR3 sequence is CASSAGGTNEKLFF. The CDR3 coding sequence is TGTGCCAGCAGTGCAGGGGGAACTAATGAAAAACTGTTTTTT. The chain couples TRBV12-3 or TRBV12-4 to TRBJ1-4, with 7 bases identical to TRBD1. The V and J ends lost 5 bases and 1 base, in that order; junction bases with no gene match: 1. There are 14 residues in the CDR3.

This clonotype was detected only a few times. V is TRBV7-9 and J is TRBJ2-3, with 11 bases aligning to TRBD2. CDR3 size: 16 residues. The germline CDR1 and CDR2 sequences are SEHNR and FQNEAQ (reference sequence). The V segment lost 6 bases and the J segment 2 bases; nucleotides outside the gene matches: 7. The CDR3 reads CASSSGTSGTTDTQYF. The CDR3 region has the DNA TGTGCCAGCAGTTCCGGGACTAGCGGTACCACAGATACGCAGTATTTT.

This clonotype was seen only a few times. The genes are TRBV7-3 and TRBJ1-2, with 7 bases matching TRBD1. With V trimmed by 0 bases and J by 6 bases, 7 bases remained unmatched. The germline V gene has CDR1 SGHTA and CDR2 FQGTGA. The CDR3 has 15 amino acids. CDR3 nucleotide sequence: TGTGCCAGCAGCTTAACGGGACAGAGTCAAGATGGCTACACCTTC. Translation gives CASSLTGQSQDGYTF. Combining the CDR3 with reference TRBV7-3 and TRBJ1-2 gives the whole variable domain GAGVSQTPSNKVTEKGKYVELRCDPISGHTALYWYRQSLGQGPEFLIYFQGTGAADDSGLPNDRFFAVRPEGSVSTLKIQRTERGDSAVYLCASSLTGQSQDGYTFGSGTRLTVV.

This clonotype was observed a handful of times. The rearrangement uses TRBV28 and TRBJ2-2, with a possible D match to TRBD1 (5 bases). V was trimmed by 5 bases and J by 4 bases, leaving 11 bases between them. The germline V gene encodes CDR1 MDHEN and CDR2 SYDVKM. The CDR3 totals 14 residues. The CDR3 sequence: CASSVTGSTGELFF. The CDR3 nucleotides are TGTGCCAGCAGTGTAACAGGATCCACCGGGGAGCTGTTTTTT. The whole variable domain, filled in from reference TRBV28 and TRBJ2-2, reads DVKVTQSSRYLVKRTGEKVFLECVQDMDHENMFWYRQDPGLGLRLIYFSYDVKMKEKGDIPEGYSVSREKKERFSLILESASTNQTSMYLCASSVTGSTGELFFGEGSRLTVL.

The chain has TRBV20-1 and TRBJ1-2, with 7 bases aligning to TRBD1. The CDR3 runs to 12 residues. Germline-derived CDR1 and CDR2 are DFQATT and SNEGSKA (reference sequence). V trimming: 6 bases; J trimming: 4 bases; junction bases outside the gene matches: 5. CDR3 region: CSAPRDSYGYTF. The CDR3 region has the DNA TGCAGTGCCCCCCGGGACAGCTATGGCTACACCTTC.

Only a few counts were recorded for this clonotype. The V gene is TRBV4-1, the J gene TRBJ2-3; TRBD1 is a possible D gene (7 bases). Trimming cost V 1 base and J 3 bases, with 20 bases left between them. This CDR3 spans 18 amino acids. The V gene's germline CDR1 is MGHRA and CDR2 YSYEKL. The DNA for the CDR3 is TGCGCCAGCAGCCAAGGTCGGCTAGCGATGACAGGGACAGATACGCAGTATTTT. Its translation: CASSQGRLAMTGTDTQYF.

The chain joins TRBV5-5 to TRBJ2-6; 7 bases line up with TRBD2. The CDR3 is 15 amino acids. Per the germline V gene, CDR1 is SGHKS and CDR2 is YYEKEE (reference sequence). V lost 7 bases, J lost 1 base, and 5 bases stayed unmatched. CDR3 nucleotide sequence: TGTGCCAGCGGGTCAGCGGGGTCTGGGGCCAACGTCCTGACTTTC. As protein: CASGSAGSGANVLTF.